This note documents a single T cell receptor beta chain sequence. What it recognizes is unknown. Trimming stripped 2 bases from V and 1 base from J, with 9 bases between. Germline CDR1 reads SNHLY; CDR2 reads FYNNEI. This CDR3 has 15 amino acids. This entry is derived from a study of T cell repertoires in cytomegalovirus infection. Study details: Signatures in public TCR beta sequences pointed to both CMV infection and matching HLA type.

TCRdb reprocessed the reads with MiXCR, giving one entry per CDR3 protein. The table lists about 770,000 distinct CDR3 sequences, about 27% of them singletons. The specimen comprised cultured CD8+ T cells from PBMCs, sampled from culture after CMV antigen stimulation. J is TRBJ1-5 and V is TRBV2, with D perhaps TRBD1 (5 bases). The receptor was derived from a human donor in good health (CMV status not recorded). Some clones in this sample may be carry-over from other donors' samples. The CDR3 sequence: CASSELGGSNQPQHF. The DNA for the CDR3 is TGTGCCAGCAGTGAACTGGGGGGGAGCAATCAGCCCCAGCATTTT.